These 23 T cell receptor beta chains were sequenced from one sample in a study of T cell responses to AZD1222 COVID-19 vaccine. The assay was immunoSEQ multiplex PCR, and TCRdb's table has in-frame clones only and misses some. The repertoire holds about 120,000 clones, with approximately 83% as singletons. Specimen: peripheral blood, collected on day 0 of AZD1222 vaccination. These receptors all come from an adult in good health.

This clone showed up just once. The CDR3 here is CASSLYGTGTYEQYF. For the CDR3, the DNA is TGTGCCAGCAGCTTATACGGGACAGGAACCTACGAGCAGTACTTC. This chain connects TRBV7-3 to TRBJ2-7, with TRBD1 matching 8 bases. Germline lookup yields CDR1 SGHTA and CDR2 FQGTGA. The CDR3 contains 15 residues. The trim removed 2 bases at V and 2 bases at J, leaving 5 bases unmatched.

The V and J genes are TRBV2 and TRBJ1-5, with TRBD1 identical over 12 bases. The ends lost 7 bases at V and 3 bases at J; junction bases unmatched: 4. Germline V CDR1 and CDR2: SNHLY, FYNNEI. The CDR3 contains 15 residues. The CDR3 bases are TGTGCCAGCACTTGGGACAGGGGGCACAATCAGCCCCAGCATTTT. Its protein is CASTWDRGHNQPQHF.

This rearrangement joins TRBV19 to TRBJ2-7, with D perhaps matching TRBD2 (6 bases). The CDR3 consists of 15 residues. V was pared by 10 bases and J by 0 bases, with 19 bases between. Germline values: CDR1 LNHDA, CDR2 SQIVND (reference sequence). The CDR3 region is CATSIADSLSYEQYF. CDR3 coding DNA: TGTGCCACCTCAATAGCGGATAGTCTCTCCTACGAGCAGTACTTC.

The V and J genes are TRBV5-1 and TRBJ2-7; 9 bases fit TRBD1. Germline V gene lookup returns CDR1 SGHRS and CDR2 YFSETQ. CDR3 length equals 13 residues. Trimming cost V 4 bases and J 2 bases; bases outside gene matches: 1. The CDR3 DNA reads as TGCGCCAGCAGCGGGGACAGGGCCTACGAGCAGTACTTC. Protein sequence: CASSGDRAYEQYF.

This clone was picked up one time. The CDR3 loop reads CASRWRGRTEAFF. CDR3 DNA: TGTGCCAGCCGGTGGAGGGGGCGAACTGAAGCTTTCTTT. V gene TRBV12-3 or TRBV12-4 combines with J gene TRBJ1-1; TRBD1 matches at 7 bases. This CDR3 has 13 residues. V shed 8 bases, J shed 5 bases, and the junction held 8 bases outside the gene matches.

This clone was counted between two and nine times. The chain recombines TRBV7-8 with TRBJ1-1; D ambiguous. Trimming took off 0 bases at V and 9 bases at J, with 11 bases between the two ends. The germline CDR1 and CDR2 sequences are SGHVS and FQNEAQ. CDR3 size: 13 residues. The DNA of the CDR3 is TGTGCCAGCAGCTTAGCGGGCGGTCTACAAGCTTTCTTT. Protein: CASSLAGGLQAFF.

The CDR3 coding sequence is TGTGCCAGCAGCTATCAGGGGCTCAATCAGCCCCAGCATTTT. Translating it yields CASSYQGLNQPQHF. V is TRBV28 and J is TRBJ1-5, with a weak D call TRBD1 (6 bases). The germline gives CDR1 MDHEN, CDR2 SYDVKM. The CDR3 is made up of 14 amino acids. V lost 6 bases and J lost 3, with 12 bases in between. The whole variable domain, remainder taken from reference TRBV28 and TRBJ1-5, is DVKVTQSSRYLVKRTGEKVFLECVQDMDHENMFWYRQDPGLGLRLIYFSYDVKMKEKGDIPEGYSVSREKKERFSLILESASTNQTSMYLCASSYQGLNQPQHFGDGTRLSIL.

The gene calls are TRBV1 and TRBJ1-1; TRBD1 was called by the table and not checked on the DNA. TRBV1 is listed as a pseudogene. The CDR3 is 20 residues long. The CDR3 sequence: CTSRKCPQGRRGYVQSEAFF. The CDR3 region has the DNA TGCACCAGCAGAAAATGCCCGCAGGGGAGAAGGGGTTATGTTCAGTCTGAAGCTTTCTTT.

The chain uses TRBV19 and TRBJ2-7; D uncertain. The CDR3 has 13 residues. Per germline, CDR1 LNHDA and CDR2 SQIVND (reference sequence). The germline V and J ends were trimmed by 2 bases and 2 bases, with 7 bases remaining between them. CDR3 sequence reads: CASSIRPTYEQYF. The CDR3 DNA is TGTGCCAGTAGTATAAGGCCAACCTACGAGCAGTACTTC. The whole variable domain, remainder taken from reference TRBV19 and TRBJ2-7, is DGGITQSPKYLFRKEGQNVTLSCEQNLNHDAMYWYRQDPGQGLRLIYYSQIVNDFQKGDIAEGYSVSREKKESFPLTVTSAQKNPTAFYLCASSIRPTYEQYFGPGTRLTVT.

The CDR3 protein is CASSQDPGTNYGYTF. For the CDR3, the DNA is TGCGCCAGCAGCCAGGACCCGGGAACTAACTATGGCTACACCTTC. This rearrangement joins TRBV4-3 to TRBJ1-2; no definite D call. From germline, CDR1 is LGHNA and CDR2 YSLEER. V was cut by 3 bases and J by 0 bases, with 11 bases left in between. The CDR3 loop spans 15 amino acids.

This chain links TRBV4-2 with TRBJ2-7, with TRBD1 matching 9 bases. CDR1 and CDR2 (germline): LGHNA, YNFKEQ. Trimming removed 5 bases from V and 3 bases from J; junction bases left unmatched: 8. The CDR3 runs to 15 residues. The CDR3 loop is CASSSQATGGYEQYF. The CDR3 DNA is TGTGCCAGCAGCTCCCAAGCGACAGGGGGCTACGAGCAGTACTTC.

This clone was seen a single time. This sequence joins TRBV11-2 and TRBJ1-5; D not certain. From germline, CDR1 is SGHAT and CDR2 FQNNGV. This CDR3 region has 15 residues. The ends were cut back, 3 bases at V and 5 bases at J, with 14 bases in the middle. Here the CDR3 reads CASSLGNHGDQPQHF. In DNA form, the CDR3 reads TGTGCCAGCAGCTTGGGGAACCATGGCGATCAGCCCCAGCATTTT.

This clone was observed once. The CDR3 sequence is CASSSQPGQGTSPLHF. The CDR3 nucleotides read TGTGCCAGCTCATCGCAACCGGGACAGGGGACGTCACCCCTCCACTTT. The V call is TRBV18, the J call TRBJ1-6; 10 nucleotides align to TRBD1. This CDR3 has 16 residues. Per germline, CDR1 KGHSH and CDR2 LQKENI. J was trimmed by 10 bases and V by 5 bases; bases with no gene match: 11. The full variable domain, completed using reference TRBV18 and TRBJ1-6, is NAGVMQNPRHLVRRRGQEARLRCSPMKGHSHVYWYRQLPEEGLKFMVYLQKENIIDESGMPKERFSAEFPKEGPSILRIQQVVRGDSAAYFCASSSQPGQGTSPLHFGNGTRLTVT.

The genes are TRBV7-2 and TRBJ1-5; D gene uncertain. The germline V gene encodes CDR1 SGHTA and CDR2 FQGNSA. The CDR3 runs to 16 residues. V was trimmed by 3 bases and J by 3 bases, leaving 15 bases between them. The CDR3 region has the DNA TGTGCCAGCAGCTTGAGCGCGGGGTATGCCAATCAGCCCCAGCATTTT. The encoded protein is CASSLSAGYANQPQHF.

DNA for the CDR3: TGTGCCAGCAAACTTCCGGGACAGGCTGGTGGTGGCTACACCTTC. It translates to CASKLPGQAGGGYTF. V and J are TRBV28 and TRBJ1-2, with 8 bases fitting TRBD1. The V segment lost 7 bases and the J segment 7 bases; nucleotides outside the gene matches: 14. The CDR3 spans 15 residues. CDR1 MDHEN and CDR2 SYDVKM come from the germline V gene.

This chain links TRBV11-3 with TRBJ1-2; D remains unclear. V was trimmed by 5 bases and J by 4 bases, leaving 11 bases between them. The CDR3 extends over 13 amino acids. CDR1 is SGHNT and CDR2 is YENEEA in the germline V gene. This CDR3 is CASSQPDTYGYTF. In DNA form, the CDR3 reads TGTGCCAGCAGCCAACCAGACACCTATGGCTACACCTTC. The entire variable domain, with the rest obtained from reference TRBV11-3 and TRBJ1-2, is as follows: EAGVVQSPRYKIIEKKQPVAFWCNPISGHNTLYWYLQNLGQGPELLIRYENEEAVDDSQLPKDRFSAERLKGVDSTLKIQPAELGDSAVYLCASSQPDTYGYTFGSGTRLTVV.

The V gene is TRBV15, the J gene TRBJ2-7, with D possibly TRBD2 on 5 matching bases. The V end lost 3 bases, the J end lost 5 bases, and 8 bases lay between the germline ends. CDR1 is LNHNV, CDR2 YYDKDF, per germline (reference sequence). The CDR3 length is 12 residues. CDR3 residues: CATSSTSHEQYF. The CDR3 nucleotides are TGTGCCACCAGCAGTACTAGTCACGAGCAGTACTTC.

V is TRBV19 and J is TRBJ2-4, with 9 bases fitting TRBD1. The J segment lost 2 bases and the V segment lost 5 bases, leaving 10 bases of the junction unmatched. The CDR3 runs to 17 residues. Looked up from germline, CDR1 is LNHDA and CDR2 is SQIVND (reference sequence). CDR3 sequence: CASSPRTGDTSKNIQYF. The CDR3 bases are TGTGCCAGTAGTCCCCGGACAGGGGATACGTCCAAAAACATTCAGTACTTC.

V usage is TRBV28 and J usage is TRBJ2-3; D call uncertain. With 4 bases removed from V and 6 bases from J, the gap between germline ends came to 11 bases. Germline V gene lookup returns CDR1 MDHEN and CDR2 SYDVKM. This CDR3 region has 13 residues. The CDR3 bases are TGTGCCAGCAGTTACTTCCTGGGGGATACGCAGTATTTT. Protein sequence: CASSYFLGDTQYF. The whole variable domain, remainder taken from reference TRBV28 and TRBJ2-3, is DVKVTQSSRYLVKRTGEKVFLECVQDMDHENMFWYRQDPGLGLRLIYFSYDVKMKEKGDIPEGYSVSREKKERFSLILESASTNQTSMYLCASSYFLGDTQYFGPGTRLTVL.

The CDR3 here is CASSFAGGGGTGELFF. CDR3 DNA sequence: TGTGCCAGCAGCTTCGCCGGCGGGGGGGGGACCGGGGAGCTGTTTTTT. The V and J genes are TRBV7-2 and TRBJ2-2, with 9 positions matching TRBD2. Germline lookup yields CDR1 SGHTA and CDR2 FQGNSA. The CDR3 has 16 residues. With 3 bases clipped from V and 5 bases from J, the junction kept 7 bases outside the gene matches.

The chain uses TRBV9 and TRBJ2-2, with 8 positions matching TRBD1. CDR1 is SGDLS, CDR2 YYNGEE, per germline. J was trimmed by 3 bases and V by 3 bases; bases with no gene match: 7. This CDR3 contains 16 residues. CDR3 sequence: CASSARTGMDTGELFF. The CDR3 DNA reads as TGTGCCAGCAGCGCTCGGACAGGGATGGACACCGGGGAGCTGTTTTTT.

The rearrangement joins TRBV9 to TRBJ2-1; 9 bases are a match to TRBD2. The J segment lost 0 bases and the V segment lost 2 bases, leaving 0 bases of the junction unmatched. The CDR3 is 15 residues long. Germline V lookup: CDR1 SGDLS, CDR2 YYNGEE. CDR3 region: CASSVSGSSYNEQFF. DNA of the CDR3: TGTGCCAGCAGCGTTAGCGGGAGCTCCTACAATGAGCAGTTCTTC.

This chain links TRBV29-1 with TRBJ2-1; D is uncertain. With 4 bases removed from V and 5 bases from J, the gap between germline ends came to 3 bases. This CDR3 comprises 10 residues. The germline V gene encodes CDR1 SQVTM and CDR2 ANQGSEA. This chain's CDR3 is CSVGHNEQFF. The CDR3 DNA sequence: TGCAGCGTTGGGCACAATGAGCAGTTCTTC.